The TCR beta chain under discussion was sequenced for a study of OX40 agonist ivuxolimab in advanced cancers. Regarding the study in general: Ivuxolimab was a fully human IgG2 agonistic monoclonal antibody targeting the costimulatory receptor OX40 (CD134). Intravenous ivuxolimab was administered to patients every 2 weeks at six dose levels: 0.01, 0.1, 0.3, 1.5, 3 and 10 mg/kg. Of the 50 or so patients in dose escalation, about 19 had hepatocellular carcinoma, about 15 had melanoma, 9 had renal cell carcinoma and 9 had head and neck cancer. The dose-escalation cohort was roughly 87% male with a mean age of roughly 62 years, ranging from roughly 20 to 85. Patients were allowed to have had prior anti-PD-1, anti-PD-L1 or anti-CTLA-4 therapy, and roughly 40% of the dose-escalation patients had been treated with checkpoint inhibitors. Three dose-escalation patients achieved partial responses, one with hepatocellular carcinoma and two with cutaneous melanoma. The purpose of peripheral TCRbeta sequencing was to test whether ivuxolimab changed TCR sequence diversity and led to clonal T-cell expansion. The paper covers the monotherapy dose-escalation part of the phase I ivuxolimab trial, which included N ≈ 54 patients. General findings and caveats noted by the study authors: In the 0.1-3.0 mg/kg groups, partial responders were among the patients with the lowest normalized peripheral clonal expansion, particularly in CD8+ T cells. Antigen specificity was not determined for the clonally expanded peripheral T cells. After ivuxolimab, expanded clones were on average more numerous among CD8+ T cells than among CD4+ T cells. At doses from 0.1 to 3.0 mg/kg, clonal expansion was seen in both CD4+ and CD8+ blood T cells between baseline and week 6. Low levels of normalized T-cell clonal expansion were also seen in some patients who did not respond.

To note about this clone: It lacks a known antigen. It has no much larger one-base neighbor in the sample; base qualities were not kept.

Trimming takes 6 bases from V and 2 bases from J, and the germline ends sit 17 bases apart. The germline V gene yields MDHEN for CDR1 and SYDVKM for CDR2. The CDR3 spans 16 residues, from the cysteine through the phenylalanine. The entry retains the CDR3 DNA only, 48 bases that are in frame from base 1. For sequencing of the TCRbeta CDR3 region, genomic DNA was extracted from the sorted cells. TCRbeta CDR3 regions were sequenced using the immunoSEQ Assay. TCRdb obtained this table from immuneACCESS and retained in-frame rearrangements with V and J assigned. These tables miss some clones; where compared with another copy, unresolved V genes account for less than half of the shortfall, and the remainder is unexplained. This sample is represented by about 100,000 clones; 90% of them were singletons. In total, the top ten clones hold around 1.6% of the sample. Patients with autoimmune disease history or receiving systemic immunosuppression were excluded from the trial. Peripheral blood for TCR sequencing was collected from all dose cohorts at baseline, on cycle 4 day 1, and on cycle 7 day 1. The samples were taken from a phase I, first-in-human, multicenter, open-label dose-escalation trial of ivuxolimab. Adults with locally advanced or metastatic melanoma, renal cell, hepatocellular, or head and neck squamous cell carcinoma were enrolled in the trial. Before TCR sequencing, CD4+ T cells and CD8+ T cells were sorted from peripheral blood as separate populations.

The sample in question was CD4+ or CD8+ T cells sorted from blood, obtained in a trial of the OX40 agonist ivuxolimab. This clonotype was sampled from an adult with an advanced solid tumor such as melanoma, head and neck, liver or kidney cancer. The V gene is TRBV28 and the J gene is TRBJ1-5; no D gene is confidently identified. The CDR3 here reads CASRSGLHFGNQPQHF. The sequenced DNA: TGTGCCAGCAGATCGGGTCTACACTTTGGCAATCAGCCCCAGCATTTT.